There are a few counts of the clone carrying this T cell receptor (beta chain). This sample was taken from a study of T cell changes during pregnancy in multiple sclerosis. Sequencing was performed with immunoSEQ multiplex PCR; in TCRdb, only in-frame clones are kept and a portion is missing. The table shows roughly 86,000 clones, with over 80% occurring only once. This specimen was peripheral blood, taken in the first trimester of pregnancy. This receptor was taken from a female donor with multiple sclerosis, enrolled in a pregnancy study.

The CDR3 DNA follows: TGTGCCAGCAGTCTCTCTAGCGGGCTACCATACGAGCAGTACTTC. It specifies CASSLSSGLPYEQYF. The V gene is TRBV28, the J gene TRBJ2-7; 8 bases fit TRBD2. V shed 5 bases and J 4 bases; nucleotides not matched to a gene: 10. Per germline, CDR1 MDHEN and CDR2 SYDVKM. This CDR3 spans 15 amino acids.